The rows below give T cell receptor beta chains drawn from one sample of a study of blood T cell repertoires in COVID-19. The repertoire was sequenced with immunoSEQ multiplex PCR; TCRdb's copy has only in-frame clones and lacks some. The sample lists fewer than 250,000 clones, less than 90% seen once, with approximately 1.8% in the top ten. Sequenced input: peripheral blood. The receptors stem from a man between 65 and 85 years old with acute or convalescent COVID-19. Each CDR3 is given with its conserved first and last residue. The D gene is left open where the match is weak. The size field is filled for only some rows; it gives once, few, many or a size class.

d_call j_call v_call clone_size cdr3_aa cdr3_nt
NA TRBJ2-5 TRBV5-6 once CASSFGPGGPETQYF NA
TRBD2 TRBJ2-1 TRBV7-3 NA CASSLSSGNNEQFF TGTGCCAGCAGCTTGTCTAGCGGTAATAATGAGCAGTTCTTC
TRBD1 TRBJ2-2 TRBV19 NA CASTSQGVTGELFF TGTGCCAGTACGTCCCAGGGGGTGACCGGGGAGCTGTTTTTT
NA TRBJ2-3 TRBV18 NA CASSPGLSTDTQYF TGTGCCAGCTCACCTGGACTAAGCACAGATACGCAGTATTTT
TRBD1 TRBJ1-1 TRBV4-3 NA CASSRRDRDTEAFF TGCGCCAGCAGCCGACGAGACAGGGACACTGAAGCTTTCTTT
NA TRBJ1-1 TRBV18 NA CASSPRTVTEAFF TGTGCCAGCTCGCCAAGGACAGTCACTGAAGCTTTCTTT
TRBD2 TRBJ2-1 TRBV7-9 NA CASSQAGTTSLNEQFF TGTGCCAGCAGCCAAGCCGGGACTACCTCGCTCAATGAGCAGTTCTTC
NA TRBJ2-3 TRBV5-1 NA CASSTKPSTDTQYF TGCGCCAGCAGTACTAAGCCTAGCACAGATACGCAGTATTTT
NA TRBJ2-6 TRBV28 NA CASSLVGANVLTF TGTGCCAGCAGTCTCGTCGGGGCCAACGTCCTGACTTTC
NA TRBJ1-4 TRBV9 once CASSVSRGEGEKLFF TGTGCCAGCAGCGTCTCCAGGGGCGAGGGTGAAAAACTGTTTTTT
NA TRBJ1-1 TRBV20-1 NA CSASAEVEAFF TGCAGTGCTAGTGCTGAAGTGGAGGCTTTCTTT
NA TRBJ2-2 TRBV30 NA CAWDIGVGRSNTGELFF TGTGCCTGGGACATAGGGGTGGGGCGGTCGAACACCGGGGAGCTGTTTTTT
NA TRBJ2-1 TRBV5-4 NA CASSLERSSYNEQFF TGTGCCAGCAGCTTGGAGCGTAGCTCCTACAATGAGCAGTTCTTC
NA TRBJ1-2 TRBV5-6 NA CASSHAGPGGVNYGYTF TGTGCCAGCAGCCACGCCGGACCGGGGGGAGTTAACTATGGCTACACCTTC
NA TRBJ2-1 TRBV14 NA CASSPWTGVGSRNEQFF TGTGCCAGCAGTCCTTGGACCGGGGTAGGTTCGCGGAATGAGCAGTTCTTC
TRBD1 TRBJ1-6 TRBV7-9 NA CASSLGQGVNSPLHF TGTGCCAGCAGCTTGGGACAGGGGGTTAATTCACCCCTCCACTTT
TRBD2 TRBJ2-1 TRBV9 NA CASSVAAGGYNEQFF TGTGCCAGCAGCGTAGCGGCGGGAGGATACAATGAGCAGTTCTTC
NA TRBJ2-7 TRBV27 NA CASSSKPPGTGVSEQYF TGTGCCAGCAGTTCCAAGCCTCCGGGGACTGGTGTTTCAGAGCAGTACTTC
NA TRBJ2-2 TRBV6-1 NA CASSDGLNTGELFF TGTGCCAGCAGTGACGGGTTGAACACCGGGGAGCTGTTTTTT
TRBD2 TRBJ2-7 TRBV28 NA CASSGGGPPGEQYF TGTGCCAGCAGTGGGGGGGGACCTCCGGGCGAGCAGTACTTC
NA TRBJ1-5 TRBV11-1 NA CASSLVRGQPQHF TGTGCCAGCAGCTTAGTCCGCGGTCAGCCCCAGCATTTT
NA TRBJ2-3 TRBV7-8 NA CASSSGRGHLDTQYF TGTGCCAGCAGCTCCGGGAGGGGGCATTTAGATACGCAGTATTTT
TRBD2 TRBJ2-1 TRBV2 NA CASSKRWTSENEQFF TGTGCCAGCAGTAAAAGATGGACTAGCGAGAACGAGCAGTTCTTC
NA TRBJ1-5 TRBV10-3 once CAIRQGTNQPQHF TGTGCCATCAGACAGGGAACAAATCAGCCCCAGCATTTT
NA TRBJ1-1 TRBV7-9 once CASSHRGGEEGAFF TGTGCCAGCAGCCACCGGGGGGGGGAAGAGGGAGCTTTCTTT
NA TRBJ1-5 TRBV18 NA CASSPLGAAGNQPQHF TGTGCCAGCTCACCTTTGGGGGCAGCTGGGAATCAGCCCCAGCATTTT
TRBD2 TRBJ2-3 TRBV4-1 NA CASSLLAGGTDTQYF TGCGCCAGTTCATTACTAGCGGGGGGCACAGATACGCAGTATTTT
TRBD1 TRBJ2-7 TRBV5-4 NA CASSLYPGQGDDEQYF TGTGCCAGCAGCTTGTATCCAGGACAGGGAGATGACGAGCAGTACTTC
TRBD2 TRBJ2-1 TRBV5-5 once CASSLSGLSNEQFF TGTGCCAGCAGCTTATCGGGACTAAGTAATGAGCAGTTCTTC
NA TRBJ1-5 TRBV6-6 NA CASSYGTSNQPQHF TGTGCCAGCAGTTACGGGACAAGTAATCAGCCCCAGCATTTT
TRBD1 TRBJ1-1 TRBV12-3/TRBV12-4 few CASSYRGIGEAFF TGTGCCAGCAGTTACAGGGGGATCGGAGAAGCTTTCTTT
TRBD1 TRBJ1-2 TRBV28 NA CASIQGAANYGYTF TGTGCCAGCATACAGGGGGCAGCTAACTATGGCTACACCTTC
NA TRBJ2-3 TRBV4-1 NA CASSPFEWASTDTQYF TGCGCCAGCAGCCCATTCGAGTGGGCGAGCACAGATACGCAGTATTTT
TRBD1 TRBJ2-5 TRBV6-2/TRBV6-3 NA CASSYSPGGLVETQYF TGTGCCAGCAGTTACTCGCCAGGGGGCTTGGTTGAGACCCAGTACTTC
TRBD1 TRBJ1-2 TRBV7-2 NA CASSSTPTGYYGYTF TGTGCCAGCAGCTCGACCCCGACAGGGTACTATGGCTACACCTTC
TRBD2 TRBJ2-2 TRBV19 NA CASLHRGSGRGPNTGELFF TGTGCCAGCCTTCACCGGGGTAGCGGGAGGGGGCCGAACACCGGGGAGCTGTTTTTT
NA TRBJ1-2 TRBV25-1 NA CASSEYICWQCYGYTF TGTGCCAGCAGTGAATATATATGTTGGCAGTGCTATGGCTACACCTTC